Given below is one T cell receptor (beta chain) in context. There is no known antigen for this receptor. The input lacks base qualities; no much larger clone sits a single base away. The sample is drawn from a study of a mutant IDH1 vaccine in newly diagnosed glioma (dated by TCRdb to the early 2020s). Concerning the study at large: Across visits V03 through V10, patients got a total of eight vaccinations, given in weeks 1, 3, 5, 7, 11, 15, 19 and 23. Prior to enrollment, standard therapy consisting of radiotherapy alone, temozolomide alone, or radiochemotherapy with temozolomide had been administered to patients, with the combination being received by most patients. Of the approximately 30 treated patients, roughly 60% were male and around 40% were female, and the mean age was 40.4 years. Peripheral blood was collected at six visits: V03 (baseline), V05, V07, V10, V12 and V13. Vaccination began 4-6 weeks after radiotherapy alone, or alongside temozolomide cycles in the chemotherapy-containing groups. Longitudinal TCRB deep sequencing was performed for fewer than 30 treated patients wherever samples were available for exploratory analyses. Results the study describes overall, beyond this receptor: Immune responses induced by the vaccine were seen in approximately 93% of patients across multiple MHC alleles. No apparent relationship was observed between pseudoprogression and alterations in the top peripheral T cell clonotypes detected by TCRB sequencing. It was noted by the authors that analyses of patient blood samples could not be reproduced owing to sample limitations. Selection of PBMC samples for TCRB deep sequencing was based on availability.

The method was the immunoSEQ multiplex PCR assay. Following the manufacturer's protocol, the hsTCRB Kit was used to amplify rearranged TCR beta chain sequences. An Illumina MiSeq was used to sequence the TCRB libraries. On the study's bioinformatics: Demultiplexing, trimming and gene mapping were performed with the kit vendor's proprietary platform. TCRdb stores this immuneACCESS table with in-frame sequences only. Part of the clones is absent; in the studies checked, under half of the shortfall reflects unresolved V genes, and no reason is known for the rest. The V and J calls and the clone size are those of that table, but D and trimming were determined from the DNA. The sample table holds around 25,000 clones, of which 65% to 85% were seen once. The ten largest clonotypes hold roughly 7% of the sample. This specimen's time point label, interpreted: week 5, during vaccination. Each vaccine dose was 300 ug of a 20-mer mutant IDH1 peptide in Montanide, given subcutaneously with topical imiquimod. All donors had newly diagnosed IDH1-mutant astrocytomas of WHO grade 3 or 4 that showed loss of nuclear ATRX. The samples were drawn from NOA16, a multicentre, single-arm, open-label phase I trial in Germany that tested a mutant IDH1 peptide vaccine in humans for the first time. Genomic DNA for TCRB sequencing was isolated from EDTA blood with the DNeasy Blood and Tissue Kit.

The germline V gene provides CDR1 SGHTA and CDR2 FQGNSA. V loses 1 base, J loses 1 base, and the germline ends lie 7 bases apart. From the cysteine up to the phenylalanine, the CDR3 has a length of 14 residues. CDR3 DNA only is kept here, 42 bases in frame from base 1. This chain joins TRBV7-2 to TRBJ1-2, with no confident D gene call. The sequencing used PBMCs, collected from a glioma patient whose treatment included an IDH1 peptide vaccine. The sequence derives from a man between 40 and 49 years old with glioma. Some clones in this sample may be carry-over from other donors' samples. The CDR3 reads CASSLGQINYGYTF. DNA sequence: TGTGCCAGCAGCTTAGGGCAGATTAACTATGGCTACACCTTC.